A selection of T cell receptor beta chains follows, all from one sample in a study of T cells in Graves' hyperthyroidism and ophthalmopathy. MiXCR was run by TCRdb on the multiplex PCR reads, yielding one entry per CDR3 protein. The sample carries under 650,000 distinct CDR3 sequences, roughly 17% recorded once. Sequencing was carried out using blood. These receptors were taken from a woman aged 30 to 39 with Graves' hyperthyroidism. CDR3s include the opening cysteine and the closing phenylalanine or tryptophan.

TRBV7-2,CASSLALGGSPYEQYF
TRBV12-3/TRBV12-4,CASSFLLWASYNEQFF
TRBV7-2,CASSGRGRREQFF
TRBV3-1,CASTPDGQNIQYF
TRBV5-1,CASSLGAGIDTGELFF
TRBV2,CASSELAYTDTQYF
TRBV6-1,CASNLAGVNIQYF
TRBV7-9,CASSLVVGDGGNQPQHF
TRBV12-3/TRBV12-4,CASSLAPILGYEQYF
TRBV20-1,CSASADWGQGNEQFF
TRBV18,CASSPEWVGNTEAFF
TRBV6-2/TRBV6-3,CASSPWRGIQETQYF
TRBV7-8,CASSLASNLAGRAGELFF
TRBV2,CASMLAGGGTDTQYF
TRBV27,CASSERTGANEKLFF
TRBV29-1,CSVEVDRGGEQFF
TRBV6-1,CASSAVQDDGYTF
TRBV28,CASRKDRAYNSPLHF
TRBV28,CASTHNSYEQYF
TRBV12-5,CASGLVRDSANQPQHF
TRBV3-1,CASSQTGNTIYF
TRBV10-2,CASHGGRNEQYF
TRBV30,CACPGRQGLAGGYTF
TRBV20-1,CSARAGTGEETQYF
TRBV3-1,CASSQEGGRTYEQYF
TRBV4-2,CASSQRSFSGHPGEQFF
TRBV5-1,CASSLAASGGRTHEQYF
TRBV12-5,CASGADGTRGAEQFF
TRBV12-3/TRBV12-4,CASSPTGPSYEQYF
TRBV6-1,CASSGGTMGETQYF
TRBV7-3,CASSLAGATDTQYF
TRBV6-2/TRBV6-3,CATSRSGGQPQHF
TRBV2,CASSRASYEQYF
TRBV5-1,CASSYLAAQTGELFF
TRBV28,CASSSPSPPKLNEQFF
TRBV6-6,CASSYSSLGTSDFSIQYF
TRBV28,CASSLIEDSEAFF
TRBV7-9,CASSLFAGLSEQYF
TRBV30,CAWSDGVDAFF
TRBV2,CATRRYSSYNEQFF
TRBV11-2,CASSVPEGQPQHF
TRBV7-9,CASSLGPLRTEGRRRTQYF
TRBV27,CASSQTGGDSPLHF